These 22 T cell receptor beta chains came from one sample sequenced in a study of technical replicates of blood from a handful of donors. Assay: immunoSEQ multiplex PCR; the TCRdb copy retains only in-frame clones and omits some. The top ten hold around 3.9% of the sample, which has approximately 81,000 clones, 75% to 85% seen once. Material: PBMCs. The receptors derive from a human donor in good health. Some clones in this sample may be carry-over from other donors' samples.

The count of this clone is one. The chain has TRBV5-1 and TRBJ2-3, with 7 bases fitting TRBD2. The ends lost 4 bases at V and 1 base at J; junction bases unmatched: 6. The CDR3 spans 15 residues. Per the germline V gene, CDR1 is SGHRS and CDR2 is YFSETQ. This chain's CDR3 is CASSVGAGGTDTQYF. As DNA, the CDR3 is TGCGCCAGCAGCGTCGGGGCGGGGGGCACAGATACGCAGTATTTT.

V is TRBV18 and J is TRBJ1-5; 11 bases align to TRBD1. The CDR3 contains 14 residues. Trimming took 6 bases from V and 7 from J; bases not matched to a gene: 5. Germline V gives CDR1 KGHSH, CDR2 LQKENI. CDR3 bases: TGTGCCAGCTCTCCGGGACAGGGGGTCCAGCCCCAGCATTTT. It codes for CASSPGQGVQPQHF.

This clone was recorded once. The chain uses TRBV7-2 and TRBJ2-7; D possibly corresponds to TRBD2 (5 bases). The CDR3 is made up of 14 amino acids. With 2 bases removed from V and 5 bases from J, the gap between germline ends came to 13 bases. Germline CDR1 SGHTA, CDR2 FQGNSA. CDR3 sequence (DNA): TGTGCCAGCAGCTTACAACTAGTCGACCACGAGCAGTACTTC. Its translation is CASSLQLVDHEQYF.

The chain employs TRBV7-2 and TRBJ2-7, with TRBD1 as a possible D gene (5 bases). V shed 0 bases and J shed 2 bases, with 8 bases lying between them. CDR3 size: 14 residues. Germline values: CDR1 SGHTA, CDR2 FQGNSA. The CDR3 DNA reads TGTGCCAGCAGCTTAGCGGGGCGAGCCTACGAGCAGTACTTC. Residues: CASSLAGRAYEQYF.

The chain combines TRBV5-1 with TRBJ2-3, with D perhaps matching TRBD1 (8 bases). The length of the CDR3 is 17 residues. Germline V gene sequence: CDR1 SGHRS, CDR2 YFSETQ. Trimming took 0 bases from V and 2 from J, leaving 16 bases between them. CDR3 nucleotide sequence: TGCGCCAGCAGCTTGGCCGGGGGGACAGGATTCACAGATACGCAGTATTTT. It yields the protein CASSLAGGTGFTDTQYF.

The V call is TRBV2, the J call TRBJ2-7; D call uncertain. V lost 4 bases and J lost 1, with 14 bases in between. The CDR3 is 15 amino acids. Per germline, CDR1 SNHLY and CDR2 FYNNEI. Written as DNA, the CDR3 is TGTGCCAGCAGTGCGGGTGGAGCGCTGTCCTACGAGCAGTACTTC. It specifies CASSAGGALSYEQYF.

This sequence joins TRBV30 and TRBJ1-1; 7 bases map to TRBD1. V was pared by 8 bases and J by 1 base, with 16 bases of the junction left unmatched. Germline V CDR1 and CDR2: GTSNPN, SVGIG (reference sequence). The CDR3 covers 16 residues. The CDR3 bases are TGTGCCCGAAGGGGGAAGGGGGCGCAGGGGAACACTGAAGCTTTCTTT. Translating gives CARRGKGAQGNTEAFF.

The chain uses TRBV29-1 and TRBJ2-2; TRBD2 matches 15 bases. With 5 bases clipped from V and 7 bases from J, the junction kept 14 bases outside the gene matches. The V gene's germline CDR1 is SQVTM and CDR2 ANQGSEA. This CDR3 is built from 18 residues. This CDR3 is CSVQSLGGTSGRNGELFF. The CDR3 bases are TGCAGCGTTCAAAGCCTGGGAGGGACTAGCGGGAGGAACGGGGAGCTGTTTTTT.

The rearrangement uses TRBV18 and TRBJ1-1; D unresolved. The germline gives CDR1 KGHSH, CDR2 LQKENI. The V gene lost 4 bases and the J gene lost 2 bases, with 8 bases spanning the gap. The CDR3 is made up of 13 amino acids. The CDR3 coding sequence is TGTGCCAGCTCACTTGTCTTTAACACTGAAGCTTTCTTT. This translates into CASSLVFNTEAFF.

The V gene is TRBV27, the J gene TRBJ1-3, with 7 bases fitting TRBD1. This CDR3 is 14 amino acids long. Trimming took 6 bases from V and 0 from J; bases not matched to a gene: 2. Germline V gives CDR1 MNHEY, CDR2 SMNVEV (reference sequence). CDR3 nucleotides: TGTGCCAGCAGCGGGACAGTCTCTGGAAACACCATATATTTT. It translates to CASSGTVSGNTIYF.

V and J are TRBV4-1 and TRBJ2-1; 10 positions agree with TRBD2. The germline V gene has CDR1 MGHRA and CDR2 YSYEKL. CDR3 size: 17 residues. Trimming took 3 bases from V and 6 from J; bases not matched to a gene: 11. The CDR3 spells CASSHDQGTSAVNEQFF. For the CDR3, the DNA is TGCGCCAGCAGCCATGACCAGGGGACTAGCGCAGTCAATGAGCAGTTCTTC.

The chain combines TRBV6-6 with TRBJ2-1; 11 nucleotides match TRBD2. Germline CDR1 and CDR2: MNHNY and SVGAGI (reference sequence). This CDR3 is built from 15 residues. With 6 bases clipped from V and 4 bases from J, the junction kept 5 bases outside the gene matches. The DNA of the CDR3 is TGTGCCAGCAGCTACCCTAGCGGGGGGTACAATGAGCAGTTCTTC. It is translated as CASSYPSGGYNEQFF.

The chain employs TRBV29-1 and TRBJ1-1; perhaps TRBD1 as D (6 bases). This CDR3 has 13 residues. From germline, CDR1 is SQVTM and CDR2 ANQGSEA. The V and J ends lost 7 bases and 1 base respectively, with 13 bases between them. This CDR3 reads CSGRQDENTEAFF. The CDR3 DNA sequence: TGCAGCGGCCGACAGGACGAGAACACTGAAGCTTTCTTT.

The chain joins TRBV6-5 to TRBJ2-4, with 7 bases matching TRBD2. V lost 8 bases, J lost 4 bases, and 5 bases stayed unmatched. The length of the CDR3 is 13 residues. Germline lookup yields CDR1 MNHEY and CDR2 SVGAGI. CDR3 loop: CASGGGNKNIQYF. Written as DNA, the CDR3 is TGTGCCAGCGGGGGGGGGAATAAAAACATTCAGTACTTC.

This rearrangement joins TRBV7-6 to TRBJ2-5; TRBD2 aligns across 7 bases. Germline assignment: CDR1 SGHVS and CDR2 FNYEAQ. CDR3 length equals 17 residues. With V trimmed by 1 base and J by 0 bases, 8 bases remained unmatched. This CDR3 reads CASSLEFAGRDQETQYF. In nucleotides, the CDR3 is TGTGCCAGCAGCTTAGAGTTCGCAGGGAGGGACCAAGAGACCCAGTACTTC. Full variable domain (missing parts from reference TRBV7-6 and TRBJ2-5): GAGVSQSPRYKVTKRGQDVALRCDPISGHVSLYWYRQALGQGPEFLTYFNYEAQQDKSGLPNDRFSAERPEGSISTLTIQRTEQRDSAMYRCASSLEFAGRDQETQYFGPGTRLLVL.

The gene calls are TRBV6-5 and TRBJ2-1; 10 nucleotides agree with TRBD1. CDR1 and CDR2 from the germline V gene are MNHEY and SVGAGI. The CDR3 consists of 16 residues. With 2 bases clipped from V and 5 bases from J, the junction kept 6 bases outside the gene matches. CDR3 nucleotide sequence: TGTGCCAGCAGTTACCGGGGGACAGGGGCCAACAATGAGCAGTTCTTC. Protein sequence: CASSYRGTGANNEQFF.

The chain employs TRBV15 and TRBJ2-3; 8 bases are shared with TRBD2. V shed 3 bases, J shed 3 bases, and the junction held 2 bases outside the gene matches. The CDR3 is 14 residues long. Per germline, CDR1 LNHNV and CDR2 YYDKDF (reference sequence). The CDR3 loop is CATSSGGATDTQYF. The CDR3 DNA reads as TGTGCCACCAGCAGCGGGGGGGCAACAGATACGCAGTATTTT. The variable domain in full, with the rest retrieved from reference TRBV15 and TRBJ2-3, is DAMVIQNPRYQVTQFGKPVTLSCSQTLNHNVMYWYQQKSSQAPKLLFHYYDKDFNNEADTPDNFQSRRPNTSFCFLDIRSPGLGDTAMYLCATSSGGATDTQYFGPGTRLTVL.

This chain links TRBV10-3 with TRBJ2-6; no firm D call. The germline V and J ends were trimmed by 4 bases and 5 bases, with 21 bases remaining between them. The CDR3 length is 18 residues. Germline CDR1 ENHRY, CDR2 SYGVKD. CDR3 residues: CAISVYSCSKSRANVLTF. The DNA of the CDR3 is TGTGCCATCAGTGTATATTCCTGTAGTAAAAGTCGGGCCAACGTCCTGACTTTC.

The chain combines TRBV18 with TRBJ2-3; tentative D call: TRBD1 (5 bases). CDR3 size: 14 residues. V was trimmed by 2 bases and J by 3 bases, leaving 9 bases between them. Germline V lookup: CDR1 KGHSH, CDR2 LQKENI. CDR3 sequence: CASSPVAGTDTQYF. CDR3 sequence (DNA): TGTGCCAGCTCACCAGTCGCAGGGACAGATACGCAGTATTTT.

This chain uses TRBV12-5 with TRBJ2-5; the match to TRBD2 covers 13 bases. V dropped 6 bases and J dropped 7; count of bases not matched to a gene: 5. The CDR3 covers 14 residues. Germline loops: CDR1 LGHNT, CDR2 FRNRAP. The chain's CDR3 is CASGRTSGGGTQYF. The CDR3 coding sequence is TGTGCTAGTGGCCGGACTAGCGGGGGTGGGACCCAGTACTTC.

CDR3 sequence: CASSLGTNYGYTF. The DNA for the CDR3 is TGTGCCAGCAGCCTCGGGACTAACTATGGCTACACCTTC. The V and J genes are TRBV5-5 and TRBJ1-2; the D is unclear. With 4 bases removed from V and 0 bases from J, the gap between germline ends came to 7 bases. The CDR3 runs to 13 residues. The germline V gene encodes CDR1 SGHKS and CDR2 YYEKEE (reference sequence).

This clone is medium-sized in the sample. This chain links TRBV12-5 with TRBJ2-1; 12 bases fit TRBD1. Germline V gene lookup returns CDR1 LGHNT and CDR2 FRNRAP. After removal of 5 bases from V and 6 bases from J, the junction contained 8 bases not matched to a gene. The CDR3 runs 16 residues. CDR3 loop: CASGDPGQGATNEQFF. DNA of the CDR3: TGTGCTAGTGGTGACCCGGGACAGGGGGCGACCAATGAGCAGTTCTTC.